This TCR beta chain originates from a study of blood T cells in healthy people across ages. General observations from the study: Relative to aged donors, long-lived donors carried more naive CD4+ cells and displayed higher diversity. Older individuals had lower TCR beta diversity per million T cells (the decline was roughly linear).

The CDR3 extends over 13 amino acids. Germline CDR1 and CDR2: MNHEY and SMNVEV (reference sequence). Trimming shortened V by 5 bases and J by 2 bases, and 10 bases separated the two germline ends. Total RNA amounts of at least 5.5 micrograms were extracted per sample. With a J-beta primer mix and a sample-barcoded 5' primer, a second PCR ran roughly 6 to 11 cycles. Each TCR beta cDNA got a 12-nucleotide random molecular identifier. TCRdb fed the 5' RACE reads into MiXCR, producing one record per CDR3 protein. This table holds 710,000 or so distinct CDR3 sequences, roughly 32% found once. A remark on this clonotype: The target antigen is unknown.

The V call is TRBV27, the J call TRBJ2-7, with D unresolved. The TCR originated in a woman of 80 years or more in good health. Sequenced input: blood. This chain's CDR3 is CASSPTAAYEQYF. The DNA of the CDR3 is TGTGCCAGCAGTCCGACGGCCGCCTACGAGCAGTACTTC.